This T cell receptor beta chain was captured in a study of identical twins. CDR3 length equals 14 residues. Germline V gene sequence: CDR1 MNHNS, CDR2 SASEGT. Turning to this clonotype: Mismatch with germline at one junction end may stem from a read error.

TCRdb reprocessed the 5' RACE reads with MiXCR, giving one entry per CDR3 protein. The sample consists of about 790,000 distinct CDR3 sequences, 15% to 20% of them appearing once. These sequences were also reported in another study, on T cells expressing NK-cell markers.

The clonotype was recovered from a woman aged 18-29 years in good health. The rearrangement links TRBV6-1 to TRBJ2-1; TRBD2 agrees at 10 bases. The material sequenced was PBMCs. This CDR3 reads CASSLAGDYNKQFF. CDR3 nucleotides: TGTGCCAGCAGTCTAGCGGGGGACTACAATAAGCAGTTCTTC.